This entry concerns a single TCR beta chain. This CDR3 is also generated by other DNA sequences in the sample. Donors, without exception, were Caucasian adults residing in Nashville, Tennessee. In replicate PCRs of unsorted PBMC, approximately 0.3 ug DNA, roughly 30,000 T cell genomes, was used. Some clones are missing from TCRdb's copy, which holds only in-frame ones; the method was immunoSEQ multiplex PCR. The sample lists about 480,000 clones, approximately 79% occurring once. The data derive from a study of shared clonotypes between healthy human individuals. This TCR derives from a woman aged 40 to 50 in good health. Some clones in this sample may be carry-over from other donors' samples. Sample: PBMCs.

CDR3 loop: CASSYSGYGYTF. The CDR3 DNA reads TGTGCCAGCAGTTACTCAGGGTATGGCTACACCTTC. The rearrangement uses TRBV6-6 and TRBJ1-2; D call uncertain. The CDR3 runs 12 residues. V shed 0 bases and J shed 5 bases, with 4 bases lying between them. CDR1 and CDR2 (germline): MNHNY, SVGAGI (reference sequence).